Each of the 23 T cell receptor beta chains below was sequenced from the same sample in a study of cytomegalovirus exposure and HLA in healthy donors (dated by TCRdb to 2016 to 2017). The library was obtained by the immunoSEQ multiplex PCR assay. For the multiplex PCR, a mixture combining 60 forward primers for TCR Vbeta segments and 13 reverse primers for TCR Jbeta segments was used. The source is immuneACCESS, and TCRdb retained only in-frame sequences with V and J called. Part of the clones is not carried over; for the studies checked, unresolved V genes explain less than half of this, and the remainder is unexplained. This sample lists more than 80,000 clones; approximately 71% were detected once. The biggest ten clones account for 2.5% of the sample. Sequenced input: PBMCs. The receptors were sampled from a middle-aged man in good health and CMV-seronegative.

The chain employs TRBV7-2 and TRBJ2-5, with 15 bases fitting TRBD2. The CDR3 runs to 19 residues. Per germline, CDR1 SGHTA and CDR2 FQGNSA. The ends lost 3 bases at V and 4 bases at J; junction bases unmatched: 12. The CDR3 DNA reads TGTGCCAGCAGCTTGGGGGGACTAGCGGGGGGCCTAAATCTAGAGACCCAGTACTTC. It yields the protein CASSLGGLAGGLNLETQYF. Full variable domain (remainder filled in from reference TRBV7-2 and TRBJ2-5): GAGVSQSPSNKVTEKGKDVELRCDPISGHTALYWYRQSLGQGLEFLIYFQGNSAPDKSGLPSDRFSAERTGGSVSTLTIQRTQQEDSAVYLCASSLGGLAGGLNLETQYFGPGTRLLVL.

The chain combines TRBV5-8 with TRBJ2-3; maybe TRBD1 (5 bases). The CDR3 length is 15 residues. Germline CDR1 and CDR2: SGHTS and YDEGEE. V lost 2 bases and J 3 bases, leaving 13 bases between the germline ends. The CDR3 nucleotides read TGTGCCAGCAGCTTATGGCAGGGTAGGACAGATACGCAGTATTTT. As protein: CASSLWQGRTDTQYF.

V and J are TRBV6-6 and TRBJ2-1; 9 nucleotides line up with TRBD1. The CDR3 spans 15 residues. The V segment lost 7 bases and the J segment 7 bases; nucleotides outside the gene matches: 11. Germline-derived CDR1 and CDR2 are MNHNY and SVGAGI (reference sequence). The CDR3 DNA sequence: TGTGCCAGCAAGTCTTGGGGACAGGGTGGAAATGAGCAGTTCTTC. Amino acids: CASKSWGQGGNEQFF.

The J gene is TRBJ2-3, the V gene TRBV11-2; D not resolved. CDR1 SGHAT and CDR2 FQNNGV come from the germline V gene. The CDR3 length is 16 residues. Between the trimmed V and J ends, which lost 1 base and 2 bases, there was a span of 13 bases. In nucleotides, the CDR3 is TGTGCCAGCAGCTTAGTAGGTAACAGCTTCACAGATACGCAGTATTTT. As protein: CASSLVGNSFTDTQYF.

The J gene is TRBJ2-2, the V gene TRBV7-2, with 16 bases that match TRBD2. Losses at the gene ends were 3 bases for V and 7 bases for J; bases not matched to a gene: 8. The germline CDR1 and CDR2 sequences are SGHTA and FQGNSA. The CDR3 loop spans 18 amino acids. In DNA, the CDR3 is TGTGCCAGCAGCTTCCCCGGGACTAGCGGGGGGGGGAACGGGGAGCTGTTTTTT. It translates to CASSFPGTSGGGNGELFF.

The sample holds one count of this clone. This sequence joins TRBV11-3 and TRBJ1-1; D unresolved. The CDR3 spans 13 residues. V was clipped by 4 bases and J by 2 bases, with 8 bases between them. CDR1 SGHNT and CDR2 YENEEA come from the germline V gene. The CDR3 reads CASSYEANTEAFF. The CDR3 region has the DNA TGTGCCAGCAGCTATGAGGCTAACACTGAAGCTTTCTTT.

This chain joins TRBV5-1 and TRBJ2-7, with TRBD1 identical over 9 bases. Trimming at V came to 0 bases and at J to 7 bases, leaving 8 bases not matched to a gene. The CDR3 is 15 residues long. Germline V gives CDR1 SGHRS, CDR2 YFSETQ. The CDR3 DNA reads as TGCGCCAGCAGCTTGGCCTGGACAGGGGAAGAAGAGCAGTACTTC. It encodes CASSLAWTGEEEQYF.

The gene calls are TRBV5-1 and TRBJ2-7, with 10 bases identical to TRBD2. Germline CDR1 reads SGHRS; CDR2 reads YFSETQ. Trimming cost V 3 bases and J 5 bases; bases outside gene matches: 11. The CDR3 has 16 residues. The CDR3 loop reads CASSSWRLAGVNEQYF. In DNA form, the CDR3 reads TGCGCCAGCAGCTCGTGGCGTCTAGCGGGGGTTAACGAGCAGTACTTC.

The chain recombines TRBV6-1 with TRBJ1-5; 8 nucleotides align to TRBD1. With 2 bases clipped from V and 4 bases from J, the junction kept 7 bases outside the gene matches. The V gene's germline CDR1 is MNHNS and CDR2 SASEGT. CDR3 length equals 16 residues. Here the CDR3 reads CASSEQGARVNQPQHF. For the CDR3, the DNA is TGTGCCAGCAGTGAACAGGGGGCGCGGGTTAATCAGCCCCAGCATTTT.

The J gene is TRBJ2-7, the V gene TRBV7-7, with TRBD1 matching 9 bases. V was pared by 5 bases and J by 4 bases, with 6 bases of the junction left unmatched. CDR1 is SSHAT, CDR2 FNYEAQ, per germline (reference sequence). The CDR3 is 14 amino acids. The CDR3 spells CASSPGQGRYEQYF. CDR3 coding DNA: TGTGCCAGCAGCCCCGGACAGGGGAGATACGAGCAGTACTTC.

CDR3 sequence: CASSPPSGEAEQYF. In DNA form, the CDR3 reads TGTGCCAGCTCACCACCTAGCGGGGAGGCCGAGCAGTACTTC. The chain couples TRBV18 to TRBJ2-7, with 8 bases identical to TRBD2. Germline V gene sequence: CDR1 KGHSH, CDR2 LQKENI. This CDR3 has 14 amino acids. V was clipped by 0 bases and J by 6 bases; unmatched bases: 4.

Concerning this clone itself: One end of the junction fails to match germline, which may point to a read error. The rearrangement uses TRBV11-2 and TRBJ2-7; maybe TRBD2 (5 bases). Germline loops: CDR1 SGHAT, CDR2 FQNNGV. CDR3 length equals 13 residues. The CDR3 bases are TGTGCCAGCAGTTTAGCCCGGGGTAGTGAGCAGTACTTC. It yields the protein CASSLARGSEQYF.

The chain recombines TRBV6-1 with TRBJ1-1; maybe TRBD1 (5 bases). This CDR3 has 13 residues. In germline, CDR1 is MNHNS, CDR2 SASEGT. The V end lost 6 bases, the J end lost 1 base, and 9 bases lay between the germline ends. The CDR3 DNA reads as TGTGCCAGCAGAAAGACAGAGAACACTGAAGCTTTCTTT. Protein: CASRKTENTEAFF.

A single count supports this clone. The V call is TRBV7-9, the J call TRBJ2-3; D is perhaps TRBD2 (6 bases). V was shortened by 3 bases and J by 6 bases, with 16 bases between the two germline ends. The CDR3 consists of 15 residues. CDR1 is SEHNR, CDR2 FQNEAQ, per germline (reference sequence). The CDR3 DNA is TGTGCCAGCAGCTTTGGGGCCGGAGGAGGGGATACGCAGTATTTT. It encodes CASSFGAGGGDTQYF. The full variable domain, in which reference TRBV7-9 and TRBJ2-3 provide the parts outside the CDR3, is DTGVSQNPRHKITKRGQNVTFRCDPISEHNRLYWYRQTLGQGPEFLTYFQNEAQLEKSRLLSDRFSAERPKGSFSTLEIQRTEQGDSAMYLCASSFGAGGGDTQYFGPGTRLTVL.

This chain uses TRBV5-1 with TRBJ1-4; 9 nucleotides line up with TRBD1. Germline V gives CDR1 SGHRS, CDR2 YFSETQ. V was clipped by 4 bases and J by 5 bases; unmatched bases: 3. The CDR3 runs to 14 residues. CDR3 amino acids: CASSVTGGNEKLFF. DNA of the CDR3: TGCGCCAGCAGCGTGACAGGGGGAAATGAAAAACTGTTTTTT.

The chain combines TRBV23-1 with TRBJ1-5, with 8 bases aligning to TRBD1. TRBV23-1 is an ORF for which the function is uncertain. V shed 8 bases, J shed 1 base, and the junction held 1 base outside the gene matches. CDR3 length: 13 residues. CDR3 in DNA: TGCGCCAGCCAGGGGGCAAGCAATCAGCCCCAGCATTTT. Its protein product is CASQGASNQPQHF.

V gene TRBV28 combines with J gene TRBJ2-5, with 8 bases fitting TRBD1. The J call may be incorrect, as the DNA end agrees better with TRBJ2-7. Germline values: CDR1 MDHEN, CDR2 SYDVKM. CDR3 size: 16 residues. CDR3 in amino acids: CASSPPQGTGSYEQYF. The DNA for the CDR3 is TGTGCCAGCAGTCCACCGCAGGGGACAGGCTCCTACGAGCAGTACTTC.

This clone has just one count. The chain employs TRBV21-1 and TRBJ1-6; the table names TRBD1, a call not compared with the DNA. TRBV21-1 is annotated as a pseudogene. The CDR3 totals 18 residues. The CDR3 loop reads CASSNCRGRWSYNSPLHF. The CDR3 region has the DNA TGTGCCAGCAGCAATTGTAGGGGGCGATGGTCCTATAATTCACCCCTCCACTTT.

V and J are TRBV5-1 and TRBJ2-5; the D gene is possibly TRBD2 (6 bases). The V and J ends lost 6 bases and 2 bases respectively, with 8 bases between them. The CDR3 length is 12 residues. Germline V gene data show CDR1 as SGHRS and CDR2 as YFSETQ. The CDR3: CASKAGQETQYF. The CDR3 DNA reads TGCGCCAGCAAGGCGGGACAAGAGACCCAGTACTTC.

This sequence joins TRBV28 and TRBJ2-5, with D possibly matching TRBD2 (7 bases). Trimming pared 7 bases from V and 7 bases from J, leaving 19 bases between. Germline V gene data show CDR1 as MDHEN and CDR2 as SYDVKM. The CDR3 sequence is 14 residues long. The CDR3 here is CASIRGGGYGTQYF. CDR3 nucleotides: TGTGCCAGCATACGGGGAGGGGGTTATGGGACCCAGTACTTC.

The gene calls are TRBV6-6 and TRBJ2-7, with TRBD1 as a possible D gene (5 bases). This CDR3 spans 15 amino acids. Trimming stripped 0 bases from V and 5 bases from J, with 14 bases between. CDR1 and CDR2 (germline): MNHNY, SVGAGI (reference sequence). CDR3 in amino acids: CASSYSTLGAHEQYF. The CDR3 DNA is TGTGCCAGCAGTTACTCGACTTTAGGGGCCCACGAGCAGTACTTC.

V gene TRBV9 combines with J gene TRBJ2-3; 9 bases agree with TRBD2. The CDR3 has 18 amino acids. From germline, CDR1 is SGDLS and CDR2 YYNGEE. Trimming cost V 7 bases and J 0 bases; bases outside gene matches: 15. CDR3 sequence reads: CASARRHLSGGSTDTQYF. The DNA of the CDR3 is TGTGCCAGCGCACGTAGACATTTGAGCGGGGGGAGCACAGATACGCAGTATTTT.

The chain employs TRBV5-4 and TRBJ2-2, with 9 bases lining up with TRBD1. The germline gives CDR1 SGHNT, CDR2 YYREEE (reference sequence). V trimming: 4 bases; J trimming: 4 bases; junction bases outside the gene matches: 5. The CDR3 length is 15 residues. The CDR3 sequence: CASSLDRGSTGELFF. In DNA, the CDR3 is TGTGCCAGCAGCCTGGACAGGGGTTCCACCGGGGAGCTGTTTTTT.